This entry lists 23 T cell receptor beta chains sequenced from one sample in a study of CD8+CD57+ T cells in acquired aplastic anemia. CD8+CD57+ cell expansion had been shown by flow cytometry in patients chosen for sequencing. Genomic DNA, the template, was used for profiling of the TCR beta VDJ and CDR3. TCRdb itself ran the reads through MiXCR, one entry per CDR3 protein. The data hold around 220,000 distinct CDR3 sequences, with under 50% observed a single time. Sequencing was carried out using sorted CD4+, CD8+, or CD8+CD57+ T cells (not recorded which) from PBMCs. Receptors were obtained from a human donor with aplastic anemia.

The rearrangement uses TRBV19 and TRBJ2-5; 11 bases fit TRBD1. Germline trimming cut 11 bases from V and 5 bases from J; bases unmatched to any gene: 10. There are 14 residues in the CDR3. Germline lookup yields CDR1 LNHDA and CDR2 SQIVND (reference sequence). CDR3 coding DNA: TGTGCCCGTGCTCCGGGACAGGGGGGCGAGACCCAGTACTTC. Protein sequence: CARAPGQGGETQYF.

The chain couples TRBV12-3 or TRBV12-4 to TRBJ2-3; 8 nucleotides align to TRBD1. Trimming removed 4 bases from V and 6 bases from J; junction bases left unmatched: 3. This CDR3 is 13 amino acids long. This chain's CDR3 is CASSWDRSDTQYF. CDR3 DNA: TGTGCCAGCAGTTGGGACAGGTCCGATACGCAGTATTTT.

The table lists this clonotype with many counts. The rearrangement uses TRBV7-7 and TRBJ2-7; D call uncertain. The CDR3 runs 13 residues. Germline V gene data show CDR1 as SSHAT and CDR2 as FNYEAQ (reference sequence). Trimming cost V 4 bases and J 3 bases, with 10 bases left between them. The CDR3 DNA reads TGTGCCAGCAGCTCCGGATCAAACTACGAGCAGTACTTC. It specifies CASSSGSNYEQYF. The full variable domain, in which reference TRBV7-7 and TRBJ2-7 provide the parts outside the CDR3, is GAGVSQSPRYKVTKRGQDVTLRCDPISSHATLYWYQQALGQGPEFLTYFNYEAQPDKSGLPSDRFSAERPEGSISTLTIQRTEQRDSAMYRCASSSGSNYEQYFGPGTRLTVT.

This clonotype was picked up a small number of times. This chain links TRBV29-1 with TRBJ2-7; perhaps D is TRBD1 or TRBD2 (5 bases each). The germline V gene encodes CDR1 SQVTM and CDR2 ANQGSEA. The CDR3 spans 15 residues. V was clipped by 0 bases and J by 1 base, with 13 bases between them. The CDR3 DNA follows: TGCAGCGTTGAAGAGCCGGGACGGGAATCCTACGAGCAGTACTTC. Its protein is CSVEEPGRESYEQYF.

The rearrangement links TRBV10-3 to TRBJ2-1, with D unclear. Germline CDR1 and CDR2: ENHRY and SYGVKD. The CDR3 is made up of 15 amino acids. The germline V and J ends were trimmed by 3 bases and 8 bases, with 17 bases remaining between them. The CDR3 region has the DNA TGTGCCATCAGTGACGGAATTTCTGGGGTATATGAGCAGTTCTTC. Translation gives CAISDGISGVYEQFF.

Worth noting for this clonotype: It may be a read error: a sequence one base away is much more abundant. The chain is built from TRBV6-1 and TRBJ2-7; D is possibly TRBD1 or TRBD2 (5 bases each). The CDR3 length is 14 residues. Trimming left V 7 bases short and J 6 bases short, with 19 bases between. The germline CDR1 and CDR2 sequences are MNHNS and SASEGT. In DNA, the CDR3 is TGTGCCAGCAACCCCGGGGACCCACTCGGCGAGCAGTACTTC. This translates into CASNPGDPLGEQYF.

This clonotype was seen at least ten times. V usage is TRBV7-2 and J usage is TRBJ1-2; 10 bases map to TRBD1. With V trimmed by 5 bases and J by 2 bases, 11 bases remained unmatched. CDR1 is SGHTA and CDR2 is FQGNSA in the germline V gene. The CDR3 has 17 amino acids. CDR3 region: CASSPRDRGRSNYGYTF. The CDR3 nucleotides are TGTGCCAGCAGCCCCCGGGACAGGGGCCGCTCGAACTATGGCTACACCTTC.

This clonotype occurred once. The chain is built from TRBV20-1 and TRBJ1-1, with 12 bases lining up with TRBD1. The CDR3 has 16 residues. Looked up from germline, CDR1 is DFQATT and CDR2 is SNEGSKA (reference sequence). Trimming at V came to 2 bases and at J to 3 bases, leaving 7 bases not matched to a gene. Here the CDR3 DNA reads TGCAGTGCTAGAAACCCGGGACAGGGGGCGGACACTGAAGCTTTCTTT. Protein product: CSARNPGQGADTEAFF.

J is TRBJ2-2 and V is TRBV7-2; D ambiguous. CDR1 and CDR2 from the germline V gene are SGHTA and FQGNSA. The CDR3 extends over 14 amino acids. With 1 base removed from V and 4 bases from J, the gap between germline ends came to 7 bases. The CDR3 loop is CASSLGVPTGELFF. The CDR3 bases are TGTGCCAGCAGCTTAGGCGTTCCCACCGGGGAGCTGTTTTTT.

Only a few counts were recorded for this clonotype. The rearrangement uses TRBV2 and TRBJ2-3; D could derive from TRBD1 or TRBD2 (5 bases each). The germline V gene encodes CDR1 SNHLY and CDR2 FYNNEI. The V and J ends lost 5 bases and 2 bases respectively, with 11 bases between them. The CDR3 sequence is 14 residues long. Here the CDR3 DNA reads TGTGCCAGCAGTCCCGTGGGGGTCACAGATACGCAGTATTTT. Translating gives CASSPVGVTDTQYF.

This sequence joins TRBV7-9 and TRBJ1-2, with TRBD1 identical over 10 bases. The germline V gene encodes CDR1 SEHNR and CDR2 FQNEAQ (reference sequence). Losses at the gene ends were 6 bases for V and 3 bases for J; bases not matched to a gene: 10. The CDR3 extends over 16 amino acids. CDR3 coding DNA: TGTGCCAGCAGTCAAACCCCCGGGACAGGGGACTATGGCTACACCTTC. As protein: CASSQTPGTGDYGYTF.

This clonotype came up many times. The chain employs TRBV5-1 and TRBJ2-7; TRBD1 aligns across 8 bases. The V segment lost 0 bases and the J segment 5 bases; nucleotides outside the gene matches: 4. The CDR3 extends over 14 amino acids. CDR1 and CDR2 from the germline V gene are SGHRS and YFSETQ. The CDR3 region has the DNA TGCGCCAGCAGCTTGGCCTCGACAGGGGACGAGCAGTACTTC. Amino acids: CASSLASTGDEQYF.

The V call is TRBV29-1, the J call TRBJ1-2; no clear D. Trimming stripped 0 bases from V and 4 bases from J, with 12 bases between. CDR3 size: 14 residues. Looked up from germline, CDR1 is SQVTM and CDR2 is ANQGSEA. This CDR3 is CSVEDQLRSYGYTF. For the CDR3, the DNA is TGCAGCGTTGAAGATCAGTTAAGGAGCTATGGCTACACCTTC.

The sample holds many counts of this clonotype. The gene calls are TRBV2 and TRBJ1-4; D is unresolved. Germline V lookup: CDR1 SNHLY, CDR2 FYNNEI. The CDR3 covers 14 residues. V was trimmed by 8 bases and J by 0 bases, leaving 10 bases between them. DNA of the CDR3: TGTGCCAGCTACGGACGTGCAACTAATGAAAAACTGTTTTTT. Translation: CASYGRATNEKLFF.

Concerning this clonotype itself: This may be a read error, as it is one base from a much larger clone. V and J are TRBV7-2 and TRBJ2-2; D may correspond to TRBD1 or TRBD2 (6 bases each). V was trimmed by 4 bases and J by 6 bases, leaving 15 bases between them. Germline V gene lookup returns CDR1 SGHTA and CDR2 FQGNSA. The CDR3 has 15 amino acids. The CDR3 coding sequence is TGTGCCAGCAGCTCGAGGGGGACTTGGTCCGGGGAGCTGTTTTTT. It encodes CASSSRGTWSGELFF. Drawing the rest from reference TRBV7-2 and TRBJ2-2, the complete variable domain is GAGVSQSPSNKVTEKGKDVELRCDPISGHTALYWYRQSLGQGLEFLIYFQGNSAPDKSGLPSDRFSAERTGGSVSTLTIQRTQQEDSAVYLCASSSRGTWSGELFFGEGSRLTVL.

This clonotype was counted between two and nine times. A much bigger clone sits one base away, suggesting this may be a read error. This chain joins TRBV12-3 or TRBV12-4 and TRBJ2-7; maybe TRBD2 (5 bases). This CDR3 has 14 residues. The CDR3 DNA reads TGTGCCGGCAGTTTGGATAGCGAGACCTACGAGCAGTACTTC. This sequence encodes CAGSLDSETYEQYF.

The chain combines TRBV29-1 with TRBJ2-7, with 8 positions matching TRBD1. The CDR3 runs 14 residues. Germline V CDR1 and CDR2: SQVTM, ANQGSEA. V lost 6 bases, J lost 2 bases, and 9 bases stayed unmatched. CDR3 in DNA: TGCAGCGTGCTGATGGCAGGGGGCACCTACGAGCAGTACTTC. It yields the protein CSVLMAGGTYEQYF.

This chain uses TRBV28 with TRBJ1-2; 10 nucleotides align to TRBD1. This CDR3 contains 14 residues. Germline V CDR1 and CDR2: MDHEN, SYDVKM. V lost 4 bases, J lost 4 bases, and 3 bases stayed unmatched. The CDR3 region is CASSWDRGSYGYTF. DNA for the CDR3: TGTGCCAGCAGTTGGGACAGGGGATCCTATGGCTACACCTTC.

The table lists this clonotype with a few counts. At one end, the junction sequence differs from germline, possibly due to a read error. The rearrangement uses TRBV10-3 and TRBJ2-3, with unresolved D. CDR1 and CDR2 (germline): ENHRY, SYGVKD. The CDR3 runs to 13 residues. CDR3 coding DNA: TGTGCCAGCAGTTTTGAGGCAACAGATACGCAGTATTTT. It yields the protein CASSFEATDTQYF.

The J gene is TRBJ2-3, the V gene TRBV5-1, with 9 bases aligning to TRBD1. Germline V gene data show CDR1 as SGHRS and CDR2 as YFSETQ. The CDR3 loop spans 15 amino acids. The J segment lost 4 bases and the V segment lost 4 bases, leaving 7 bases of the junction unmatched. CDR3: CASSLGQGPSDTQYF. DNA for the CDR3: TGCGCCAGCAGCCTGGGACAGGGACCCTCAGATACGCAGTATTTT.

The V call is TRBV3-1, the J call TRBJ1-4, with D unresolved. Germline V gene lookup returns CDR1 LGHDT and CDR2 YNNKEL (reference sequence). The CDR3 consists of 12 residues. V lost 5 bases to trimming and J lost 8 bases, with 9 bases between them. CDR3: CASSKGSEKLFF. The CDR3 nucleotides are TGTGCCAGCAGCAAAGGGTCCGAAAAACTGTTTTTT. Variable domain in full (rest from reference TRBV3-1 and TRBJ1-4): DTAVSQTPKYLVTQMGNDKSIKCEQNLGHDTMYWYKQDSKKFLKIMFSYNNKELIINETVPNRFSPKSPDKAHLNLHINSLELGDSAVYFCASSKGSEKLFFGSGTQLSVL.

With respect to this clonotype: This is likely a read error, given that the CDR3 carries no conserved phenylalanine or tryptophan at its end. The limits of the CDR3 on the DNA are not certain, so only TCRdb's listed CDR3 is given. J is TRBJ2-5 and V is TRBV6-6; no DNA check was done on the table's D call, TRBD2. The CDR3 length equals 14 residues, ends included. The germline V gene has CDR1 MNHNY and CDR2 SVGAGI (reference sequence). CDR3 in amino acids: CASSYSKKTSGVYT.

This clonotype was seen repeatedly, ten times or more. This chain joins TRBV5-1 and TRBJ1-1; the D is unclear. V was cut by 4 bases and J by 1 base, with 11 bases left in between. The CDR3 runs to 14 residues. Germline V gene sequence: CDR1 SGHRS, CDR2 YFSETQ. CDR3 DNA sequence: TGCGCCAGCAGCCCAGGTGAGGAGAACACTGAAGCTTTCTTT. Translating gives CASSPGEENTEAFF.